This T cell receptor beta chain was observed in a study of T cells in Graves' hyperthyroidism and ophthalmopathy. Findings of the study overall: The model forecast ophthalmopathy, anticipating it by a median about 6.5 months before onset.

Thyroid ultrasound, orbital computed tomography, clinical symptoms, and serum thyroxine and TRAb underpinned diagnoses. CDR1 is KGHDR and CDR2 is SFDVKD in the germline V gene. Deletions cut 12 bases from V and 0 bases from J, with 13 bases between. The length of the CDR3 is 14 residues. In its sample, this clonotype was seen many times. What it binds is not known. Amplification yielded TCR beta CDR3 regions, with RNA transcripts as the source. The HTBI primer set drove a first-round RT-PCR of the TCR CDR3. TCRdb reprocessed the multiplex PCR reads via MiXCR and lists one record per CDR3 protein. The sample consists of roughly 360,000 distinct CDR3 sequences, roughly 14% of them appearing once.

This clonotype was sampled from a man aged 25 to 40 with Graves' hyperthyroidism that later progressed to Graves' ophthalmopathy. The gene calls are TRBV24-1 and TRBJ2-2; D perhaps matches TRBD2 (7 bases). Sequencing was done on a sample of blood. This CDR3 is CASGGRANTGELFF. CDR3 coding DNA: TGTGCCTCGGGGGGCAGGGCGAACACCGGGGAGCTGTTTTTT.